The 7 T cell receptor beta chains presented below share a single source sample, sequenced in a study of shared clonotypes between healthy human individuals. Data came from immunoSEQ multiplex PCR; TCRdb stores just in-frame clones and leaves some out. The table has more than 400,000 clones, 78% seen once. Sequenced material: PBMCs. The receptors here all came from a woman in her forties in good health. Some clones in this sample may be carry-over from other donors' samples.

The gene calls are TRBV27 and TRBJ2-1; 13 nucleotides line up with TRBD2. CDR1 MNHEY and CDR2 SMNVEV come from the germline V gene (reference sequence). The CDR3 length is 17 residues. The ends lost 5 bases at V and 3 bases at J; junction bases unmatched: 7. The CDR3 sequence: CASSPRTSGRLYNEQFF. The CDR3 DNA is TGTGCCAGCAGTCCAAGGACTAGCGGGAGACTCTACAATGAGCAGTTCTTC.

In the case of this clone: At one end the junction does not follow the germline gene, possibly because of a read error. This chain connects TRBV28 to TRBJ2-5; no definite D call. Germline CDR1 MDHEN, CDR2 SYDVKM. CDR3 length: 13 amino acids. The CDR3 nucleotides are TGTGCCAGCAGTTTTTCGGAACACTACGAGCAGCACTTC. Translation: CASSFSEHYEQHF. Complete variable domain (other parts from reference TRBV28 and TRBJ2-5): DVKVTQSSRYLVKRTGEKVFLECVQDMDHENMFWYRQDPGLGLRLIYFSYDVKMKEKGDIPEGYSVSREKKERFSLILESASTNQTSMYLCASSFSEHYEQHFGPGTRLLVL.

V and J are TRBV5-1 and TRBJ1-4, with a possible D match to TRBD1 (6 bases). V lost 2 bases to trimming and J lost 3 bases, with 14 bases between them. Looked up from germline, CDR1 is SGHRS and CDR2 is YFSETQ. This CDR3 is built from 16 residues. CDR3: CASSFDRRSANEKLFF. CDR3 in DNA: TGCGCCAGCAGCTTCGACAGGCGGTCGGCTAATGAAAAACTGTTTTTT.

This chain links TRBV28 with TRBJ2-3, with TRBD1 matching over 8 bases. The CDR3 totals 15 residues. CDR1 is MDHEN, CDR2 SYDVKM, per germline. Trimming removed 2 bases from V and 1 base from J; junction bases left unmatched: 2. CDR3 sequence: CASSLQGAGTDTQYF. CDR3 in DNA: TGTGCCAGCAGTTTACAGGGGGCAGGCACAGATACGCAGTATTTT.

The chain joins TRBV1 to TRBJ2-3. TRBV1 is annotated as a pseudogene. This CDR3 is built from 13 residues. CDR3 residues: CTTRAPSTDTQYF. DNA of the CDR3: TGCACCACACGGGCCCCTAGCACAGATACGCAGTATTTT.

The V call is TRBV19, the J call TRBJ2-1; no clear D gene. CDR3 size: 12 residues. Deletions cut 3 bases from V and 9 bases from J, with 9 bases between. Germline CDR1 and CDR2: LNHDA and SQIVND (reference sequence). The CDR3 DNA reads TGTGCCAGTAGTATTATTGGCCGTGAGCAGTTCTTC. Translating gives CASSIIGREQFF. Drawing the rest from reference TRBV19 and TRBJ2-1, the complete variable domain is DGGITQSPKYLFRKEGQNVTLSCEQNLNHDAMYWYRQDPGQGLRLIYYSQIVNDFQKGDIAEGYSVSREKKESFPLTVTSAQKNPTAFYLCASSIIGREQFFGPGTRLTVL.

This rearrangement joins TRBV9 to TRBJ2-1; either TRBD1 or TRBD2 may supply D (7 bases each). Germline V gives CDR1 SGDLS, CDR2 YYNGEE. This CDR3 has 16 residues. V lost 0 bases and J 8 bases, leaving 18 bases between the germline ends. The CDR3 sequence: CASSVAGGGPWDEQFF. CDR3 nucleotide sequence: TGTGCCAGCAGCGTAGCAGGGGGAGGGCCGTGGGATGAGCAGTTCTTC.